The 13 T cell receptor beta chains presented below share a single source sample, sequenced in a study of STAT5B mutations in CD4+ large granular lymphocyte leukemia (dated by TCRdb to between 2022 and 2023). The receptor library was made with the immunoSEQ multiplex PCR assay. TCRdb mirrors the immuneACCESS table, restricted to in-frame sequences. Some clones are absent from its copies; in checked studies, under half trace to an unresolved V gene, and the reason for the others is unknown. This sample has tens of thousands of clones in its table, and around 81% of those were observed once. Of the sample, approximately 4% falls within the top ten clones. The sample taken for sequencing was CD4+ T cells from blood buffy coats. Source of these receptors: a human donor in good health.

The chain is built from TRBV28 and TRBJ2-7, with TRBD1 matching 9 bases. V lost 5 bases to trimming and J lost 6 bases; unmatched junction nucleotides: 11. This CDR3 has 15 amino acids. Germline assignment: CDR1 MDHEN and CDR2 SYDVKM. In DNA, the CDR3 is TGTGCCAGCAGTAACCCGACAGGGGGAAATCGCGAGCAGTACTTC. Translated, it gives CASSNPTGGNREQYF.

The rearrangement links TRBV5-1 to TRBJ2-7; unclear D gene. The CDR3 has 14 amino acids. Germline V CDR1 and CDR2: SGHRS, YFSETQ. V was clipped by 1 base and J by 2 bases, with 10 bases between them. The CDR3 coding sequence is TGCGCCAGCAGCTTGACGGCCAGTACCTACGAGCAGTACTTC. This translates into CASSLTASTYEQYF.

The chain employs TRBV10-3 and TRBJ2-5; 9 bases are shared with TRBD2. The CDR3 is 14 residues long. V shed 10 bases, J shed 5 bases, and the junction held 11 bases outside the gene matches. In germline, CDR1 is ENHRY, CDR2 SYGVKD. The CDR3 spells CATSRLAGSETQYF. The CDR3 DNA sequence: TGTGCCACCAGCAGGCTAGCGGGATCGGAGACCCAGTACTTC.

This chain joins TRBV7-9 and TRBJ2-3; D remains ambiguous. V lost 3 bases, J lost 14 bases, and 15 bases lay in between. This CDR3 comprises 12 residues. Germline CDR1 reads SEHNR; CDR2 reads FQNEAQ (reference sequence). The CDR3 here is CASSLSTERPYF. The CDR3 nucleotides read TGTGCCAGCAGCTTGAGCACAGAAAGACCGTATTTT.

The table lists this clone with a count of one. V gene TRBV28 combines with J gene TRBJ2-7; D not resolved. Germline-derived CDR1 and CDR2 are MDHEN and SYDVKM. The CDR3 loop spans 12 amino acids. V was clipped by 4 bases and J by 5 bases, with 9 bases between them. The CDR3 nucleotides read TGTGCCAGCAGTTCAATATCTGACGAGCAGTACTTC. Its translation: CASSSISDEQYF.

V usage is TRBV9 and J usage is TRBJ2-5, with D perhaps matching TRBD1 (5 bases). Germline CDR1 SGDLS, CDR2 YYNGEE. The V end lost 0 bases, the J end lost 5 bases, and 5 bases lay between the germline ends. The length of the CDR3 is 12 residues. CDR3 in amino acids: CASSVEGETQYF. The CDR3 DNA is TGTGCCAGCAGCGTAGAGGGGGAGACCCAGTACTTC.

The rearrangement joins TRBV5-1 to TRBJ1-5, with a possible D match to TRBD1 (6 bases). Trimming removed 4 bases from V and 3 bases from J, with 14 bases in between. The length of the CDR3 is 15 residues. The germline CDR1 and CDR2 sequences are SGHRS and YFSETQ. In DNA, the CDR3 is TGCGCCAGCAGCCGGACAGCCGAGAACAATCAGCCCCAGCATTTT. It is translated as CASSRTAENNQPQHF.

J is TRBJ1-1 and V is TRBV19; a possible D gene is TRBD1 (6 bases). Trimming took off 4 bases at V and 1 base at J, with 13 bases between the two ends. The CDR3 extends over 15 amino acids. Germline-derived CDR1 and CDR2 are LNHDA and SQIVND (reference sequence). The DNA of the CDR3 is TGTGCCAGTAGTAAGGACAGCGTCGGGAACACTGAAGCTTTCTTT. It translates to CASSKDSVGNTEAFF.

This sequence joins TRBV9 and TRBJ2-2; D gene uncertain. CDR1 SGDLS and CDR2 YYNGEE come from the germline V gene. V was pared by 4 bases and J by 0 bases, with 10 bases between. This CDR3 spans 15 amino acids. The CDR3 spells CASSPRAANTGELFF. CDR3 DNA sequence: TGTGCCAGCAGCCCCCGGGCAGCGAACACCGGGGAGCTGTTTTTT.

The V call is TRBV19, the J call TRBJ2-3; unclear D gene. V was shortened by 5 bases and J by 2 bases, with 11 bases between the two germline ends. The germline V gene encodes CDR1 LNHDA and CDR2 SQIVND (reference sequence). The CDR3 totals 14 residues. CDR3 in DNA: TGTGCCAGTAGTCTCCTCGGATCCACAGATACGCAGTATTTT. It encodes CASSLLGSTDTQYF.

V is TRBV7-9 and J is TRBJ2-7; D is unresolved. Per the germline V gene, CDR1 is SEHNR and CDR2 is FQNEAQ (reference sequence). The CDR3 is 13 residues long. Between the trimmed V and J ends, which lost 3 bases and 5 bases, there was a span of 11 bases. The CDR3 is CASSFGDLDEQYF. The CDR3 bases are TGTGCCAGCAGCTTCGGCGATCTGGACGAGCAGTACTTC.

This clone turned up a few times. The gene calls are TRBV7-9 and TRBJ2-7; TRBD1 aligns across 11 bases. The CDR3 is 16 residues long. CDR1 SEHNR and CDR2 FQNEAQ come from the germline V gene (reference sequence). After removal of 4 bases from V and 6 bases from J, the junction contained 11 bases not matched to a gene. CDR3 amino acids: CASSSITTGTGGEQYF. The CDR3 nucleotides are TGTGCCAGCAGCTCTATAACAACCGGGACAGGGGGCGAGCAGTACTTC.

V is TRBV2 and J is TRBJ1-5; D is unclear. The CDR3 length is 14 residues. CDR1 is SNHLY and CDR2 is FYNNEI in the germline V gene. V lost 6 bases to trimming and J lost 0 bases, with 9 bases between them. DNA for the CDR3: TGTGCCAGCAGGGTAGCCTATAGCAATCAGCCCCAGCATTTT. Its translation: CASRVAYSNQPQHF.